What follows describes a single T cell receptor (beta chain). Generated by immunoSEQ multiplex PCR, the TCRdb table keeps only in-frame clones and is missing some. In the table there are 200,000 to 250,000 clones, approximately 83% of which are singletons. This sample is part of a study of blood T cell repertoires in COVID-19. This receptor was identified in a woman in her forties or fifties with acute or convalescent COVID-19. The sequenced material came from peripheral blood.

The CDR3 loop is CASSLGGSGNTEAFF. In DNA form, the CDR3 reads TGTGCCAGCAGCTTAGGAGGGTCAGGGAACACTGAAGCTTTCTTT. V usage is TRBV11-3 and J usage is TRBJ1-1; D remains unclear. The V gene's germline CDR1 is SGHNT and CDR2 YENEEA. Trimming took off 1 base at V and 1 base at J, with 10 bases between the two ends. This CDR3 comprises 15 residues.